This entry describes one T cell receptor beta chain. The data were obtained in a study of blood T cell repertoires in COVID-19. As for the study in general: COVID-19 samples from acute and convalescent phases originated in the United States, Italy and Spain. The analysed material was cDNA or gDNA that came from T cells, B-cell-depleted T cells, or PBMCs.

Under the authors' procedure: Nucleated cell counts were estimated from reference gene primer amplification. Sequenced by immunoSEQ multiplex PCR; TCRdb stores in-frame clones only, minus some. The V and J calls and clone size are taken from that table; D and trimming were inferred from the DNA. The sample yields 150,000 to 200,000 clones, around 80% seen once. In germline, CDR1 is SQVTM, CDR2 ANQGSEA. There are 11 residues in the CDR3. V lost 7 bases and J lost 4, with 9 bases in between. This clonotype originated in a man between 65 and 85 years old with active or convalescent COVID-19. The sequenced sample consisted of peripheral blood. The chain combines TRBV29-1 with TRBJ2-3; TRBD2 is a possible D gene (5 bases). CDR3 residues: CSARTSDTQYF. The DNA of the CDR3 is TGCAGCGCCCGGACTTCAGATACGCAGTATTTT.